Below are 30 T cell receptor beta chains sequenced from a single sample in a study of blood T cell repertoires in COVID-19 (TCRdb year 2020). The library was obtained by the immunoSEQ multiplex PCR assay. TCRdb obtained this table from immuneACCESS and retained in-frame rearrangements with V and J assigned. These tables miss some clones; where compared with another copy, unresolved V genes account for less than half of the shortfall, and the remainder is unexplained. The sample table contains approximately 450,000 clones; only one count was recorded for 80% to 90% of them. Clones ranked in the top ten supply roughly 1.1% of the sample. The sample taken for sequencing was PBMCs or T cells enriched from blood (not recorded which). These receptors all stem from a man aged 25 to 40 who had recovered from COVID-19.

This clone has just one count. The V and J genes are TRBV5-1 and TRBJ1-3; D gene uncertain. The V and J ends lost 0 bases and 1 base respectively, with 8 bases between them. The germline V gene has CDR1 SGHRS and CDR2 YFSETQ. This CDR3 has 15 residues. As DNA, the CDR3 is TGCGCCAGCAGCTTGGCCACGGGTTCTGGAAACACCATATATTTT. Translation gives CASSLATGSGNTIYF.

This chain connects TRBV7-9 to TRBJ2-5, with D perhaps matching TRBD2 (5 bases). Germline V gives CDR1 SEHNR, CDR2 FQNEAQ (reference sequence). The CDR3 length is 12 residues. V was clipped by 6 bases and J by 5 bases, with 10 bases between them. The chain's CDR3 is CASSRGFETQYF. CDR3 DNA: TGTGCCAGCAGTCGAGGGTTTGAGACCCAGTACTTC.

V and J are TRBV7-9 and TRBJ1-2; no clear D gene. The CDR3 sequence is 13 residues long. CDR1 is SEHNR, CDR2 FQNEAQ, per germline (reference sequence). V was trimmed by 2 bases and J by 8 bases, leaving 12 bases between them. The CDR3 DNA sequence: TGTGCCAGCAGCTTATTGAGGGCGGACGGCTACACCTTC. As protein: CASSLLRADGYTF.

The gene calls are TRBV28 and TRBJ1-5; TRBD1 matches 9 bases. This CDR3 spans 15 amino acids. V shed 7 bases, J shed 3 bases, and the junction held 7 bases outside the gene matches. Germline V gene sequence: CDR1 MDHEN, CDR2 SYDVKM. The CDR3 protein is CASNQGTGFNQPQHF. The CDR3 region has the DNA TGTGCCAGCAATCAAGGGACAGGGTTCAATCAGCCCCAGCATTTT.

This clone was seen only once. The chain is built from TRBV15 and TRBJ2-5, with TRBD2 matching over 12 bases. This CDR3 region has 16 residues. Trimming cost V 5 bases and J 10 bases; bases outside gene matches: 14. The germline V gene has CDR1 LNHNV and CDR2 YYDKDF (reference sequence). This chain's CDR3 is CATSGRQLAGGRSQYF. DNA of the CDR3: TGTGCCACCAGCGGGCGCCAACTAGCGGGAGGCCGGAGCCAGTACTTC.

The rearrangement joins TRBV29-1 to TRBJ2-7, with D tentatively TRBD2 (5 bases). Between the trimmed V and J ends, which lost 6 bases and 6 bases, there was a span of 24 bases. CDR1 is SQVTM and CDR2 is ANQGSEA in the germline V gene. The CDR3 runs 15 residues. The CDR3 is CSVMTVRGGVREQYF. The CDR3 coding sequence is TGCAGCGTGATGACCGTCCGCGGAGGCGTACGCGAGCAGTACTTC.

This clone came up a few times. V and J are TRBV11-2 and TRBJ2-7; D is unresolved. The ends were cut back, 8 bases at V and 0 bases at J, with 26 bases in the middle. Germline loops: CDR1 SGHAT, CDR2 FQNNGV. CDR3 length: 18 residues. CDR3 sequence reads: CASSPWSPSLPSSYEQYF. CDR3 nucleotide sequence: TGTGCCAGCTCCCCGTGGTCACCATCTTTACCTAGCTCCTACGAGCAGTACTTC.

The chain couples TRBV15 to TRBJ2-5, with TRBD1 as a possible D gene (5 bases). Between the trimmed V and J ends, which lost 0 bases and 5 bases, there was a span of 13 bases. The CDR3 sequence is 15 residues long. Germline CDR1 is LNHNV and CDR2 is YYDKDF (reference sequence). Here the CDR3 reads CATSRDPGRQETQYF. CDR3 DNA: TGTGCCACCAGCAGAGATCCCGGCCGACAGGAGACCCAGTACTTC.

The chain links TRBV10-3 to TRBJ2-5; D call uncertain. The CDR3 extends over 13 amino acids. CDR1 is ENHRY and CDR2 is SYGVKD in the germline V gene. V was pared by 4 bases and J by 1 base, with 7 bases between. CDR3 region: CAISGLPQETQYF. Here the CDR3 DNA reads TGTGCCATCAGTGGTCTACCCCAAGAGACCCAGTACTTC.

This chain connects TRBV7-6 to TRBJ2-1, with D tentatively TRBD2 (6 bases). Germline loops: CDR1 SGHVS, CDR2 FNYEAQ. The CDR3 spans 13 residues. V shed 5 bases and J shed 9 bases, with 14 bases lying between them. The CDR3 protein is CASSPAGISEQFF. Here the CDR3 DNA reads TGTGCCAGCAGCCCGGCGGGGATAAGTGAGCAGTTCTTC.

The chain recombines TRBV27 with TRBJ2-7; 7 bases align to TRBD2. This CDR3 region has 16 residues. The V gene end was trimmed by 2 bases and the J gene end by 2 bases; junction bases not matched to a gene: 9. Germline CDR1 is MNHEY and CDR2 is SMNVEV (reference sequence). CDR3 region: CASSLAAGKGAYEQYF. The CDR3 nucleotides read TGTGCCAGCAGTTTAGCAGCGGGAAAAGGGGCCTACGAGCAGTACTTC.

The J gene is TRBJ1-1, the V gene TRBV6-5, with 7 positions matching TRBD1. The CDR3 has 15 amino acids. The germline V gene encodes CDR1 MNHEY and CDR2 SVGAGI. V trimming: 5 bases; J trimming: 6 bases; junction bases outside the gene matches: 12. The CDR3 loop reads CASSNTGQINSEAFF. CDR3 sequence (DNA): TGTGCCAGCAGTAATACGGGACAGATAAATTCTGAAGCTTTCTTT.

V usage is TRBV6-6 and J usage is TRBJ2-1, with 11 bases matching TRBD2. V dropped 5 bases and J dropped 4; count of bases not matched to a gene: 16. The CDR3 contains 19 residues. Germline V lookup: CDR1 MNHNY, CDR2 SVGAGI (reference sequence). The CDR3 is CASSRRVTRGLADYNEQFF. DNA for the CDR3: TGTGCCAGCAGTCGACGGGTAACCCGGGGACTAGCGGATTACAATGAGCAGTTCTTC.

This chain links TRBV11-2 with TRBJ2-5; the match to TRBD2 covers 9 bases. V lost 0 bases, J lost 9 bases, and 11 bases stayed unmatched. Germline V gives CDR1 SGHAT, CDR2 FQNNGV. The CDR3 runs 16 residues. CDR3 nucleotide sequence: TGTGCCAGCAGCTTAGAGTCAGCGGGAGGTTCAGAAGCCCAGTACTTC. Its translation: CASSLESAGGSEAQYF.

This sequence joins TRBV6-1 and TRBJ2-1, with a tentative D call TRBD2 (6 bases). The germline V and J ends were trimmed by 3 bases and 8 bases, with 11 bases remaining between them. CDR1 is MNHNS, CDR2 SASEGT, per germline. The CDR3 loop spans 13 amino acids. Here the CDR3 DNA reads TGTGCCAGCAGTGATGGGACTTTCGATGAGCAGTTCTTC. Its translation is CASSDGTFDEQFF.

This chain joins TRBV4-1 and TRBJ2-3; no reliable D call. Trimming shortened V by 0 bases and J by 1 base, and 8 bases separated the two germline ends. Germline assignment: CDR1 MGHRA and CDR2 YSYEKL. The CDR3 is 15 residues long. The CDR3 nucleotides are TGCGCCAGCAGCCAAGATTGGGCAGGCACAGATACGCAGTATTTT. Translation gives CASSQDWAGTDTQYF.

The J gene is TRBJ2-1, the V gene TRBV18; a possible D gene is TRBD1 (5 bases). The V and J ends lost 2 bases and 4 bases respectively, with 9 bases between them. The V gene's germline CDR1 is KGHSH and CDR2 LQKENI. The CDR3 covers 14 residues. The CDR3 nucleotides are TGTGCCAGCTCACCAGGGGCCATTTACAATGAGCAGTTCTTC. Protein sequence: CASSPGAIYNEQFF.

This chain links TRBV6-1 with TRBJ1-4; the D is unclear. Germline lookup yields CDR1 MNHNS and CDR2 SASEGT. Trimming left V 1 base short and J 6 bases short, with 9 bases between. This CDR3 has 14 residues. CDR3 nucleotides: TGTGCCAGCAGTGAAGGAGGGCAGGATGAAAAACTGTTTTTT. This codes for CASSEGGQDEKLFF.

The chain is built from TRBV28 and TRBJ2-3; weak D call: TRBD2 (6 bases). Looked up from germline, CDR1 is MDHEN and CDR2 is SYDVKM. The CDR3 is 16 residues long. Trimming took 6 bases from V and 2 from J, leaving 18 bases between them. This CDR3 is CASSKRGAGNTDTQYF. The CDR3 DNA is TGTGCCAGCAGCAAACGCGGGGCGGGGAACACAGATACGCAGTATTTT.

The genes are TRBV27 and TRBJ1-2, with 8 nucleotides matching TRBD1. V trimming: 2 bases; J trimming: 6 bases; junction bases outside the gene matches: 2. This CDR3 has 13 amino acids. CDR1 and CDR2 (germline): MNHEY, SMNVEV (reference sequence). CDR3 nucleotides: TGTGCCAGCAGTTTAAGACAGGGGAATGGCTACACCTTC. Translated, it gives CASSLRQGNGYTF.

This clone was found once. The chain combines TRBV10-3 with TRBJ2-5; 9 bases align to TRBD2. This CDR3 has 16 residues. After removal of 4 bases from V and 4 bases from J, the junction contained 10 bases not matched to a gene. Germline values: CDR1 ENHRY, CDR2 SYGVKD. Here the CDR3 DNA reads TGTGCCATCAGTGCTGGGGCGGGGGGGATGACAGAGACCCAGTACTTC. Amino acids: CAISAGAGGMTETQYF.

The V call is TRBV4-1, the J call TRBJ2-1; possible D gene TRBD1, 5 bases. Trimming took 0 bases from V and 5 from J, leaving 14 bases between them. Germline V gives CDR1 MGHRA, CDR2 YSYEKL. The CDR3 has 16 residues. In nucleotides, the CDR3 is TGCGCCAGCAGCCAAGAATTGAGACAGTATCACAATGAGCAGTTCTTC. This sequence encodes CASSQELRQYHNEQFF.

This chain joins TRBV7-9 and TRBJ2-5, with 7 bases lining up with TRBD2. J gave up 5 bases and V 5 bases, and 11 bases lay outside the gene matches. Germline assignment: CDR1 SEHNR and CDR2 FQNEAQ (reference sequence). This CDR3 has 15 amino acids. The CDR3 region is CASSPPAGLGETQYF. In nucleotides, the CDR3 is TGTGCCAGCAGCCCCCCAGCGGGACTCGGGGAGACCCAGTACTTC. Based on the CDR3 plus reference TRBV7-9 and TRBJ2-5, the full variable domain is DTGVSQNPRHKITKRGQNVTFRCDPISEHNRLYWYRQTLGQGPEFLTYFQNEAQLEKSRLLSDRFSAERPKGSFSTLEIQRTEQGDSAMYLCASSPPAGLGETQYFGPGTRLLVL.

The chain combines TRBV7-2 with TRBJ1-1, with 8 positions matching TRBD1. J gave up 6 bases and V 5 bases, and 8 bases lay outside the gene matches. Germline loops: CDR1 SGHTA, CDR2 FQGNSA. CDR3 length: 14 amino acids. The CDR3 loop reads CASSQGTGDAEAFF. CDR3 sequence (DNA): TGTGCCAGCAGCCAAGGGACAGGAGACGCTGAAGCTTTCTTT.

The DNA of the CDR3 is TGTGCCAGCAGCGCGGGACTAGCGGGAGGATTTTATGAGCAGTTCTTC. It is translated as CASSAGLAGGFYEQFF. The J gene is TRBJ2-1, the V gene TRBV5-4; 15 bases line up with TRBD2. Germline V gene data show CDR1 as SGHNT and CDR2 as YYREEE (reference sequence). The ends lost 4 bases at V and 8 bases at J; junction bases unmatched: 7. This CDR3 is 16 amino acids long. The full variable domain, with the rest looked up from reference TRBV5-4 and TRBJ2-1, is ETGVTQSPTHLIKTRGQQVTLRCSSQSGHNTVSWYQQALGQGPQFIFQYYREEENGRGNFPPRFSGLQFPNYSSELNVNALELDDSALYLCASSAGLAGGFYEQFFGPGTRLTVL.

The rearrangement joins TRBV7-2 to TRBJ2-2, with 8 bases identical to TRBD2. The germline V gene has CDR1 SGHTA and CDR2 FQGNSA. V lost 3 bases and J lost 1; bases outside the gene matches: 1. The CDR3 runs to 15 residues. CDR3 amino acids: CASSLGLGNTGELFF. The CDR3 DNA reads as TGTGCCAGCAGCTTGGGACTAGGGAACACCGGGGAGCTGTTTTTT. The full variable domain, its missing parts supplied by reference TRBV7-2 and TRBJ2-2, is GAGVSQSPSNKVTEKGKDVELRCDPISGHTALYWYRQSLGQGLEFLIYFQGNSAPDKSGLPSDRFSAERTGGSVSTLTIQRTQQEDSAVYLCASSLGLGNTGELFFGEGSRLTVL.

This clone was found once. The chain recombines TRBV28 with TRBJ1-5, with D unclear. The CDR3 covers 15 residues. V was shortened by 10 bases and J by 2 bases, with 18 bases between the two germline ends. Germline V CDR1 and CDR2: MDHEN, SYDVKM. The CDR3 loop reads CATLPPGRGNQPQHF. CDR3 DNA sequence: TGTGCCACCCTGCCCCCGGGTCGGGGCAATCAGCCCCAGCATTTT.

CDR3 loop: CATLGTFATNEKLFF. The CDR3 nucleotides are TGTGCCACCCTCGGGACATTTGCAACTAATGAAAAACTGTTTTTT. This chain uses TRBV28 with TRBJ1-4; a weak D match, TRBD1 (6 bases). CDR3 length: 15 amino acids. The germline gives CDR1 MDHEN, CDR2 SYDVKM. V was shortened by 10 bases and J by 0 bases, with 15 bases between the two germline ends.

This clone was seen a single time. The J gene is TRBJ1-4, the V gene TRBV28; 8 positions agree with TRBD1. The CDR3 spans 13 residues. Trimming at V came to 8 bases and at J to 15 bases, leaving 14 bases not matched to a gene. CDR1 and CDR2 (germline): MDHEN, SYDVKM. The CDR3 is CASHGTGRLWVFF. The CDR3 nucleotides are TGTGCCAGCCACGGGACAGGCCGACTTTGGGTGTTTTTT. The entire variable domain, with the rest obtained from reference TRBV28 and TRBJ1-4, is as follows: DVKVTQSSRYLVKRTGEKVFLECVQDMDHENMFWYRQDPGLGLRLIYFSYDVKMKEKGDIPEGYSVSREKKERFSLILESASTNQTSMYLCASHGTGRLWVFFGSGTQLSVL.

This clone was seen once. The genes are TRBV24-1 and TRBJ2-4, with a tentative D call TRBD1 (6 bases). The CDR3 loop spans 18 amino acids. The V end lost 5 bases, the J end lost 0 bases, and 19 bases lay between the germline ends. Germline CDR1 and CDR2: KGHDR and SFDVKD. The CDR3 sequence is CATSASAAGVGAKNIQYF. The CDR3 DNA sequence: TGTGCCACCAGTGCGTCCGCTGCAGGGGTAGGAGCCAAAAACATTCAGTACTTC.